This TCR beta chain was observed in a study of blood T cell repertoires in COVID-19. Looking at the study overall: COVID-19 samples collected from the United States, Italy and Spain covered acute and convalescent phases. In each case, the material was cDNA or gDNA derived from T cells, B-cell-depleted T cells, or PBMCs.

Original processing methods: Amplification of reference gene primers provided the estimated nucleated cell counts. The table came from immunoSEQ multiplex PCR; TCRdb's copy has only in-frame clones and leaves some out. That table furnishes V, J and clone size, whereas the DNA furnished D and trimming. The sample lists 200,000 to 250,000 clones; more than 70% were seen once. V gave up 1 base and J gave up 0 bases, with 10 bases separating them. In germline, CDR1 is KGHSH, CDR2 LQKENI. The CDR3 loop spans 16 amino acids. Sequencing was performed on peripheral blood. The receptor was isolated from a woman in her thirties or forties who had recovered from COVID-19. The chain joins TRBV18 to TRBJ2-1; no firm D call. Here the CDR3 reads CASSPRRSSSYNEQFF. CDR3 bases: TGTGCCAGCTCACCACGGCGGTCGAGCTCCTACAATGAGCAGTTCTTC.